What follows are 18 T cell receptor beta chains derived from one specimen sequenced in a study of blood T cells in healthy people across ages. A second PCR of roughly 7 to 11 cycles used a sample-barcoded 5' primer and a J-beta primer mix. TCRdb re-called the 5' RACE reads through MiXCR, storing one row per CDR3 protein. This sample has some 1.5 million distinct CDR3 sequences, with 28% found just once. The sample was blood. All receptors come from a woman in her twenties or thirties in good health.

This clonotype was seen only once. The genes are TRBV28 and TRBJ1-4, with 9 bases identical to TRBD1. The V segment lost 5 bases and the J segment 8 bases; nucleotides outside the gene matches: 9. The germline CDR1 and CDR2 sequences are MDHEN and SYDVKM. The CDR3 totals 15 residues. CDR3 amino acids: CASSPAGTGKEKLFF. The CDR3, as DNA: TGTGCCAGCAGTCCGGCCGGGACAGGGAAGGAAAAACTGTTTTTT.

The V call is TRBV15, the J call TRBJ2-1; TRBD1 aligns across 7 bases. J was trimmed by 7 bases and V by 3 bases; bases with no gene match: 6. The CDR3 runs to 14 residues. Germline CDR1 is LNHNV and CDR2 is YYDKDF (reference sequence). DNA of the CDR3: TGTGCCACCAGCAGTTCAAGACAGGGTAATGAGCAGTTCTTC. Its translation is CATSSSRQGNEQFF.

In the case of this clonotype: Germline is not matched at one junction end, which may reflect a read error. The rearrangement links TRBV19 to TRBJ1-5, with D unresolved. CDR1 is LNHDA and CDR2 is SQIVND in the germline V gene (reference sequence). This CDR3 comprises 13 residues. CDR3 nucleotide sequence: TGTGTCAGTAGTGCAGACTTCAATCAGCCCCAGCATTTT. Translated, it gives CVSSADFNQPQHF.

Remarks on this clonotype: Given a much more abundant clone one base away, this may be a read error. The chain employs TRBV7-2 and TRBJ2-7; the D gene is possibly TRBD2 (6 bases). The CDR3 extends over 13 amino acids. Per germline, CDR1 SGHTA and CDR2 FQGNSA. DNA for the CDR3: TGTGACAGCAGCTTAGCGGCCTCCTACGAGCAGTACTTC. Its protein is CDSSLAASYEQYF.

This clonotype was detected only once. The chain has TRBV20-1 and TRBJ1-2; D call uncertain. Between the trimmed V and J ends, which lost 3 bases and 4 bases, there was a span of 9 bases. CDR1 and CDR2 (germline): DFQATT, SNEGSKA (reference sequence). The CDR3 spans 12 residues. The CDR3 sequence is CSARDTIYGYTF. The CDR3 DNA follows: TGCAGTGCTAGGGATACAATCTATGGCTACACCTTC.

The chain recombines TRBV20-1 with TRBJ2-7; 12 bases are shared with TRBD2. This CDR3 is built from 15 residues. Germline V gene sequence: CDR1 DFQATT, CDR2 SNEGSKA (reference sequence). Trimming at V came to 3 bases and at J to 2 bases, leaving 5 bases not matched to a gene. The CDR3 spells CSASTGLAGPYEQYF. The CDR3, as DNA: TGCAGTGCTAGTACCGGACTAGCGGGGCCCTACGAGCAGTACTTC.

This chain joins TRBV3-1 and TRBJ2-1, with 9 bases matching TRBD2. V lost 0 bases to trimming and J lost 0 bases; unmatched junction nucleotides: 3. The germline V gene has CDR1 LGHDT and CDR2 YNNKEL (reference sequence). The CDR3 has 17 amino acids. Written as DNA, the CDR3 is TGTGCCAGCAGCCAAGATCTTAGCGGGAGCTCCTACAATGAGCAGTTCTTC. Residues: CASSQDLSGSSYNEQFF.

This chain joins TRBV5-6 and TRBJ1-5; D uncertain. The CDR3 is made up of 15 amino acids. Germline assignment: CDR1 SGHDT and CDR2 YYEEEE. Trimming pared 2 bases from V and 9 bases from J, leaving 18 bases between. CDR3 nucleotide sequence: TGTGCCAGCAGCTTAGGCGCAATCATATACATGCCCCAGCATTTT. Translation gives CASSLGAIIYMPQHF.

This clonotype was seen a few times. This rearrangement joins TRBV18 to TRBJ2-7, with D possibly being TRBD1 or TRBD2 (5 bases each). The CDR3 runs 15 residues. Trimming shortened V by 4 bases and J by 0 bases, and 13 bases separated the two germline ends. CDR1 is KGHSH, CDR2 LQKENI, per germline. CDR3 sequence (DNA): TGTGCCAGCTCACGGGACCGTCAAAGCTCCTACGAGCAGTACTTC. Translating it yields CASSRDRQSSYEQYF.

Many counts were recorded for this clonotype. The CDR3 is CASSLNSGNTIYF. DNA of the CDR3: TGCGCCAGCAGCTTGAACTCTGGAAACACCATATATTTT. This chain links TRBV5-1 with TRBJ1-3; no reliable D call. The V gene's germline CDR1 is SGHRS and CDR2 YFSETQ. The CDR3 runs to 13 residues. The ends were cut back, 1 base at V and 0 bases at J, with 2 bases in the middle.

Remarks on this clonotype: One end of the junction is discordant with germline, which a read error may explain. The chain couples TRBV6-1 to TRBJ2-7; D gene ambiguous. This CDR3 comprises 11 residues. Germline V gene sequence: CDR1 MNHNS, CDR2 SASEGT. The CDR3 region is CACSVTHEQYF. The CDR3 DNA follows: TGTGCCTGCAGTGTCACCCACGAGCAGTACTTC.

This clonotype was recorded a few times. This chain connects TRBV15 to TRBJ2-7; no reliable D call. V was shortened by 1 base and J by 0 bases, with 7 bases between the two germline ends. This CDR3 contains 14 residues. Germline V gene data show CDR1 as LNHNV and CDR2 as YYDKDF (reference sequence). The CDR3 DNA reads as TGTGCCACCAGCAGAGCACAGCCCTCCTACGAGCAGTACTTC. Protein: CATSRAQPSYEQYF.

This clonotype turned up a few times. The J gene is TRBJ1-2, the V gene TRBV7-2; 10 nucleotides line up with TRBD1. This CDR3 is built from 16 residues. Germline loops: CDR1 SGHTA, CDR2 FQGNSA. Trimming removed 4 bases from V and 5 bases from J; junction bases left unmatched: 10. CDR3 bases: TGTGCCAGCAGCTCCCAAGGCGGGGGACAGGGGTATGGCTACACCTTC. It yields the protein CASSSQGGGQGYGYTF.

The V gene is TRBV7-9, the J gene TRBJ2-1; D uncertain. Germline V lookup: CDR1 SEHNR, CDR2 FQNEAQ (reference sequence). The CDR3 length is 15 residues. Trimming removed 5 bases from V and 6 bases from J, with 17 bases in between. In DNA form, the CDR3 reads TGTGCCAGCAGCCCACCGGGTTTAACGCCCAATGAGCAGTTCTTC. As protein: CASSPPGLTPNEQFF.

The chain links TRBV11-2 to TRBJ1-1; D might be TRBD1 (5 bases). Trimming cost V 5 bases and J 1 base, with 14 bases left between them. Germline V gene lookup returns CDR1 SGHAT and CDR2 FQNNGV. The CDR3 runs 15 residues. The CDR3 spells CASSRIKGSNTEAFF. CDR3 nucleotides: TGTGCCAGCAGCCGAATCAAGGGGTCGAACACTGAAGCTTTCTTT.

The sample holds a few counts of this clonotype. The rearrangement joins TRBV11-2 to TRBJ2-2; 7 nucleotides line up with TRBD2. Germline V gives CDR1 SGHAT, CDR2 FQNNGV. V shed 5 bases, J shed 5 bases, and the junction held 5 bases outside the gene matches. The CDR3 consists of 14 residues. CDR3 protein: CASSGSSGTGELFF. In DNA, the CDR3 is TGTGCCAGCAGCGGAAGTAGCGGGACCGGGGAGCTGTTTTTT.

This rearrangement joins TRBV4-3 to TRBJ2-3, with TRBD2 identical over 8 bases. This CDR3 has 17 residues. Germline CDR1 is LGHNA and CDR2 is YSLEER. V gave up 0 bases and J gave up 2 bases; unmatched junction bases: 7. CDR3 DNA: TGCGCCAGCAGCCAAGAGGATCTAGCGGGTATCACAGATACGCAGTATTTT. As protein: CASSQEDLAGITDTQYF.

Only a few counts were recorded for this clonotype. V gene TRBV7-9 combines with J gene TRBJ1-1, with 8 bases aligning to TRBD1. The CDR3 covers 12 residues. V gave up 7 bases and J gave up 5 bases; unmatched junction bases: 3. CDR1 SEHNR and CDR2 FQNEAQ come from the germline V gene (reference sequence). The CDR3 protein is CASNGQGTEAFF. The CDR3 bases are TGTGCCAGCAATGGACAGGGTACTGAAGCTTTCTTT.